This T cell receptor beta chain is from a study of blood T cell repertoires in COVID-19. Turning to the study itself: The United States, Italy and Spain were the sources of the acute and convalescent COVID-19 samples. Sources were T cells, B-cell-depleted T cells, or PBMCs; the material itself was cDNA or gDNA.

As processed by the authors: Scientists estimated how many nucleated cells there were by amplifying reference gene primers. Assay used: immunoSEQ multiplex PCR; TCRdb lists only in-frame clones, some missing. V, J and clone size reflect that table, while D and trimming were determined from the DNA. The data show roughly 51,000 clones, 90% to 95% seen once. The sample holds one count of this clone. V gave up 7 bases and J gave up 3 bases, with 14 bases separating them. This CDR3 region has 14 residues. Per the germline V gene, CDR1 is MNHEY and CDR2 is SMNVEV (reference sequence). Sample: peripheral blood. V and J are TRBV27 and TRBJ2-3, with a possible D match to TRBD2 (6 bases). The clonotype comes from a woman aged 60 to 75 with active or convalescent COVID-19. Written as DNA, the CDR3 is TGTGCCAGCACCTCGGGGGTTCTGACAGATACGCAGTATTTT. Translating gives CASTSGVLTDTQYF.